The rows below give T cell receptor beta chains drawn from one sample of a study of blood T cell repertoires in COVID-19. Libraries were prepared by immunoSEQ multiplex PCR; TCRdb keeps only in-frame clonotypes and omits some of them. The sample holds over 45,000 clones, approximately 84% seen once. The sample consisted of peripheral blood. These receptors came from a man aged 65-85 years with active COVID-19. Both conserved end residues are part of each CDR3. The D gene is left open where the match is weak. Clone size is not always given. Where it is, it says once, few, many or a class for expanded clones.

>14|NA|NA|TRBV28|TRBJ2-3
CASSRTFSTDTQYF
TGTGCCAGCAGTCGTACTTTCAGCACAGATACGCAGTATTTT
>13|TRBD1|NA|TRBV6-5|TRBJ2-7
CASSSGTGGEQYF
TGTGCCAGCAGCTCCGGGACAGGGGGCGAGCAGTACTTC
>14|NA|NA|TRBV11-2|TRBJ2-7
CASSLDISSYEQYF
TGTGCCAGCAGCTTAGATATTAGCTCCTACGAGCAGTACTTC
>13|NA|NA|TRBV6-5|TRBJ1-2
CASSPREEYGYTF
TGTGCCAGCAGTCCCAGGGAGGAGTATGGCTACACCTTC
>15|TRBD2|NA|TRBV5-4|TRBJ2-7
CASRTGTSGSYEQYF
TGTGCCAGCAGAACCGGGACTAGCGGCTCCTACGAGCAGTACTTC
>16|NA|NA|TRBV7-9|TRBJ2-5
CASSLGSEGLQETQYF
TGTGCCAGCAGCTTAGGGTCGGAGGGACTCCAAGAGACCCAGTACTTC
>13|NA|NA|TRBV7-9|TRBJ1-2
CASSLVQHYGYTF
TGTGCCAGCAGCTTAGTACAGCACTATGGCTACACCTTC
>15|NA|once|TRBV7-2|TRBJ2-7
CASSQTGLKVHEQYF
TGTGCCAGCAGCCAGACAGGATTAAAGGTCCACGAGCAGTACTTC
>14|TRBD1|NA|TRBV30|TRBJ1-2
CAWTPDRGNYGYTF
TGTGCCTGGACCCCGGACAGGGGAAACTATGGCTACACCTTC
>11|TRBD1|NA|TRBV30|TRBJ1-4
CAQGGSEKLFF
TGTGCACAGGGGGGATCAGAAAAACTGTTTTTT
>15|NA|NA|TRBV4-3|TRBJ2-3
CASSQEGEGTDTQYF
TGCGCCAGCAGCCAAGAGGGAGAAGGGACAGATACGCAGTATTTT
>13|NA|NA|TRBV27|TRBJ2-5
CASSFLRQETQYF
TGTGCCAGCAGTTTCCTCAGGCAAGAGACCCAGTACTTC
>14|TRBD2|few|TRBV9|TRBJ2-7
CASSVGLAGYEQYF
TGTGCCAGCAGCGTAGGACTAGCGGGGTACGAGCAGTACTTC
>16|NA|NA|TRBV5-1|TRBJ2-2
CASSLGVAANTGELFF
TGCGCCAGCAGCTTGGGGGTAGCGGCGAACACCGGGGAGCTGTTTTTT
>18|TRBD2|NA|TRBV4-1|TRBJ2-7
CASSQAYRTSGILYEQYF
TGCGCCAGCAGCCAAGCCTACCGGACTAGCGGGATTCTCTACGAGCAGTACTTC
>17|TRBD2|NA|TRBV14|TRBJ2-5
CASSPGEESGSLETQYF
TGTGCCAGCAGCCCAGGGGAGGAAAGCGGGAGTTTGGAGACCCAGTACTTC
>14|NA|NA|TRBV29-1|TRBJ2-1
CSVDPAGVGNEQFF
TGCAGCGTCGACCCAGCCGGGGTCGGCAATGAGCAGTTCTTC
>15|TRBD1|NA|TRBV19|TRBJ2-7
CASSIVGTGLYEQYF
TGTGCCAGTAGTATAGTTGGGACAGGGCTCTACGAGCAGTACTTC
>17|TRBD1|NA|TRBV30|TRBJ2-2
CAWTAIWGQGGTGELFF
TGTGCCTGGACCGCTATTTGGGGACAGGGGGGAACCGGGGAGCTGTTTTTT
>14|NA|NA|TRBV3-1/TRBV3-2|TRBJ2-2
CASSPRSNTGELFF
TGTGCCAGCAGCCCCCGTTCGAACACCGGGGAGCTGTTTTTT
>13|NA|once|TRBV18|TRBJ2-5
CASSLYFQETQYF
TGTGCCAGCTCGCTCTACTTTCAAGAGACCCAGTACTTC
>18|NA|NA|TRBV5-1|TRBJ1-2
CASSLTYLRDTQATGYTF
TGCGCCAGCAGCCTAACTTACCTCCGGGACACACAAGCTACTGGCTACACCTTC
>16|TRBD2|NA|TRBV5-1|TRBJ2-7
CASSTNSGRGSYEQYF
TGCGCCAGCAGCACAAATAGCGGGAGGGGGTCCTACGAGCAGTACTTC
>16|TRBD2|NA|TRBV19|TRBJ2-1
CASSSSGRWIYNEQFF
TGTGCCAGTAGTTCTAGCGGGCGGTGGATCTACAATGAGCAGTTCTTC
>13|NA|NA|TRBV7-2|TRBJ2-2
CASSNTRTGELFF
TGTGCCAGCAGCAACACCAGGACCGGGGAGCTGTTTTTT
>12|NA|once|TRBV5-1|TRBJ2-2
CASSLSGGELFF
TGCGCCAGCAGCTTGAGCGGCGGGGAGCTGTTTTTT
>11|NA|few|TRBV7-3|TRBJ1-1
CASSQGTEAFF
TGTGCCAGCAGCCAGGGGACTGAAGCTTTCTTT
>16|TRBD2|few|TRBV4-1|TRBJ2-1
CASSQDWRGRANEQFF
TGCGCCAGCAGCCAAGATTGGCGCGGGAGGGCCAATGAGCAGTTCTTC